This T cell receptor (beta chain) was found in a study of T cell responses to AZD1222 COVID-19 vaccine. Sequencing used immunoSEQ multiplex PCR; TCRdb keeps in-frame clones, though not all of them. In the table there are 65,000 to 70,000 clones, roughly four fifths of which are singletons. Notes on the study in general: Spike-specific TCR breadth and depth grew following two AZD1222 doses. White British people made up most donors, females outnumbered males, and clonal diversity was possibly underestimated.

The V segment lost 5 bases and the J segment 7 bases; nucleotides outside the gene matches: 7. CDR3 size: 14 residues. Germline V CDR1 and CDR2: LNHDA, SQIVND (reference sequence). As regards this clone: Its antigen is still unknown.

The chain employs TRBV19 and TRBJ1-4; 7 positions match TRBD1. The sequences come from peripheral blood, collected on day 0 of AZD1222 vaccination. The sequence was collected from an adult in good health. The CDR3 sequence: CASSADRDGEKLFF. The CDR3 DNA is TGTGCCAGTAGTGCCGACAGGGACGGTGAAAAACTGTTTTTT.